The 22 T cell receptor beta chains below were found in one sample sequenced in a study of blood T cells in healthy people across ages. Primed by a sample-barcoded 5' primer and a J-beta primer mix, a second PCR proceeded for about 6 to 11 cycles. TCRdb processed the 5' RACE reads anew with MiXCR; each CDR3 protein has one entry. Among roughly 790,000 distinct CDR3 sequences listed, around 40% were seen once. Material: blood. The source is a woman aged 60 to 75 in good health.

This clonotype has at least ten counts. V is TRBV29-1 and J is TRBJ2-1; 8 positions match TRBD1. The CDR3 has 12 amino acids. V gave up 6 bases and J gave up 4 bases; unmatched junction bases: 2. In germline, CDR1 is SQVTM, CDR2 ANQGSEA. The CDR3 region is CSVGQGYNEQFF. The CDR3 coding sequence is TGCAGCGTAGGACAGGGTTACAATGAGCAGTTCTTC.

This clonotype was found once. The rearrangement joins TRBV5-1 to TRBJ2-1, with D perhaps matching TRBD2 (5 bases). The germline V and J ends were trimmed by 0 bases and 8 bases, with 12 bases remaining between them. This CDR3 region has 14 residues. CDR1 and CDR2 (germline): SGHRS, YFSETQ. The CDR3, as DNA: TGCGCCAGCAGCTTGGACGAGGGTTGGGATGAGCAGTTCTTC. This encodes CASSLDEGWDEQFF.

This sequence joins TRBV3-1 and TRBJ2-1; tentatively, D is TRBD1 (6 bases). Trimming cost V 7 bases and J 5 bases, with 12 bases left between them. CDR1 LGHDT and CDR2 YNNKEL come from the germline V gene (reference sequence). The CDR3 runs 13 residues. Here the CDR3 reads CASTQTGDNEQFF. Here the CDR3 DNA reads TGTGCCAGCACCCAGACAGGCGACAATGAGCAGTTCTTC.

The chain links TRBV12-3 or TRBV12-4 to TRBJ2-5; D gene unclear. Trimming shortened V by 5 bases and J by 2 bases, and 9 bases separated the two germline ends. There are 13 residues in the CDR3. The CDR3 reads CASSVWGQETQYF. CDR3 sequence (DNA): TGTGCCAGCAGTGTGTGGGGACAAGAGACCCAGTACTTC.

V gene TRBV3-1 combines with J gene TRBJ2-1; D ambiguous. Germline V CDR1 and CDR2: LGHDT, YNNKEL (reference sequence). Trimming shortened V by 0 bases and J by 6 bases, and 18 bases separated the two germline ends. The CDR3 loop spans 17 amino acids. For the CDR3, the DNA is TGTGCCAGCAGCCAAGACTATCTTAAAACCTTTACCAATGAGCAGTTCTTC. Translating gives CASSQDYLKTFTNEQFF.

The sample holds a few counts of this clonotype. This chain connects TRBV4-3 to TRBJ1-4, with D possibly being TRBD1 (6 bases). This CDR3 has 14 residues. The V end was cut by 4 bases, the J end by 5 bases, with 11 bases between. The V gene's germline CDR1 is LGHNA and CDR2 YSLEER. Here the CDR3 reads CASSPGAGNEKLFF. The CDR3 nucleotides read TGCGCCAGCAGCCCAGGGGCGGGAAATGAAAAACTGTTTTTT.

This clonotype showed up just a few times. The rearrangement joins TRBV20-1 to TRBJ2-5; 9 bases are a match to TRBD1. The assigned J gene may be wrong: the sequence end matches TRBJ2-7 better. The CDR3 runs to 14 residues. The germline V gene encodes CDR1 DFQATT and CDR2 SNEGSKA (reference sequence). The CDR3 here is CSATWTGARREQYF. DNA for the CDR3: TGCAGTGCTACATGGACAGGGGCGAGGCGCGAGCAGTACTTC.

The chain couples TRBV7-9 to TRBJ2-5; 9 positions match TRBD1. The CDR3 length is 15 residues. Germline trimming cut 5 bases from V and 3 bases from J; bases unmatched to any gene: 7. Germline CDR1 and CDR2: SEHNR and FQNEAQ (reference sequence). The DNA of the CDR3 is TGTGCCAGCAGCCACAGGGACAGGGATGAAGAGACCCAGTACTTC. It specifies CASSHRDRDEETQYF.

The V call is TRBV20-1, the J call TRBJ2-3; 9 bases fit TRBD2. V lost 0 bases, J lost 4 bases, and 8 bases stayed unmatched. Germline CDR1 is DFQATT and CDR2 is SNEGSKA (reference sequence). This CDR3 has 16 amino acids. The CDR3 coding sequence is TGCAGTGCTAGAGATTTCAGGCGGGGGGGCCCAGATACGCAGTATTTT. This translates into CSARDFRRGGPDTQYF.

The rearrangement joins TRBV20-1 to TRBJ1-1; D unresolved. Germline V gives CDR1 DFQATT, CDR2 SNEGSKA (reference sequence). The CDR3 sequence is 11 residues long. V gave up 0 bases and J gave up 7 bases, with 6 bases separating them. The CDR3 DNA is TGCAGTGCTAGAGATGTCCGTGAAGCTTTCTTT. Its translation: CSARDVREAFF.

In this sample, this clonotype turned up many times. The chain recombines TRBV13 with TRBJ2-3, with 7 nucleotides matching TRBD1. Trimming removed 0 bases from V and 0 bases from J; junction bases left unmatched: 6. The CDR3 runs to 17 residues. Germline assignment: CDR1 PRHDT and CDR2 FYEKMQ (reference sequence). This chain's CDR3 is CASSLGDRSRSTDTQYF. CDR3 sequence (DNA): TGTGCCAGCAGCTTAGGGGACAGGAGTAGAAGCACAGATACGCAGTATTTT. The whole variable domain, filled in from reference TRBV13 and TRBJ2-3, reads AAGVIQSPRHLIKEKRETATLKCYPIPRHDTVYWYQQGPGQDPQFLISFYEKMQSDKGSIPDRFSAQQFSDYHSELNMSSLELGDSALYFCASSLGDRSRSTDTQYFGPGTRLTVL.

This clonotype was counted between two and nine times. This chain links TRBV20-1 with TRBJ1-1; the D is unclear. The CDR3 is 13 amino acids. V shed 3 bases and J shed 0 bases, with 8 bases lying between them. Germline V gene lookup returns CDR1 DFQATT and CDR2 SNEGSKA (reference sequence). The CDR3 bases are TGCAGTGCTAGCACAGAGATGAACACTGAAGCTTTCTTT. This translates into CSASTEMNTEAFF.

This chain connects TRBV14 to TRBJ2-3, with a weak D call TRBD1 (5 bases). Between the trimmed V and J ends, which lost 1 base and 12 bases, there was a span of 11 bases. The CDR3 consists of 12 residues. Germline-derived CDR1 and CDR2 are SGHDN and FVKESK. CDR3 DNA sequence: TGTGCCAGCAGCCAAGTAGGGGTATCACAGTATTTT. This gives the protein CASSQVGVSQYF.

This clonotype showed up just once. CDR3 in DNA: TGCGCCAGCAGCCAAGACCGGGCGGGACGGGACGAGCAGTACTTC. This sequence encodes CASSQDRAGRDEQYF. V usage is TRBV4-3 and J usage is TRBJ2-7; possible D gene TRBD2, 6 bases. CDR1 is LGHNA and CDR2 is YSLEER in the germline V gene. The V gene lost 0 bases and the J gene lost 5 bases, with 14 bases spanning the gap. CDR3 size: 15 residues.

This clonotype was observed a single time. The chain carries TRBV7-2 and TRBJ1-4, with TRBD1 identical over 7 bases. V shed 1 base, J shed 5 bases, and the junction held 4 bases outside the gene matches. Germline CDR1 reads SGHTA; CDR2 reads FQGNSA. The CDR3 has 15 amino acids. CDR3 sequence: CASSLGEGANEKLFF. In nucleotides, the CDR3 is TGTGCCAGCAGCTTAGGTGAGGGGGCGAATGAAAAACTGTTTTTT.

On this clonotype: At one boundary the junction diverges from the germline segment, which might be a read error. The CDR3 sequence is CSVTGGYSYGHTF. The CDR3, as DNA: TGCAGCGTTACAGGGGGCTATAGCTATGGCCACACCTTC. The chain links TRBV29-1 to TRBJ1-2, with TRBD1 matching over 9 bases. Germline V gene lookup returns CDR1 SQVTM and CDR2 ANQGSEA. This CDR3 is built from 13 residues.

The V gene is TRBV6-6, the J gene TRBJ2-7, with D perhaps matching TRBD2 (6 bases). Germline V gene data show CDR1 as MNHNY and CDR2 as SVGAGI (reference sequence). This CDR3 contains 14 residues. The V gene lost 2 bases and the J gene lost 4 bases, with 12 bases spanning the gap. In DNA form, the CDR3 reads TGTGCCAGCAGTTACGGGGGGACCGGATACGAGCAGTACTTC. It is translated as CASSYGGTGYEQYF.

This clonotype appeared many times. The chain links TRBV12-3 or TRBV12-4 to TRBJ2-1; D perhaps matches TRBD2 (5 bases). This CDR3 has 12 amino acids. Trimming stripped 5 bases from V and 7 bases from J, with 9 bases between. CDR3 bases: TGTGCCAGCAGTCGCCCGGGAAATGAGCAGTTCTTC. This codes for CASSRPGNEQFF.

V gene TRBV2 combines with J gene TRBJ2-1; D not certain. There are 13 residues in the CDR3. Germline values: CDR1 SNHLY, CDR2 FYNNEI. The ends were cut back, 9 bases at V and 0 bases at J, with 9 bases in the middle. CDR3 in DNA: TGTGCCAGAAATACCATCTCCTACAATGAGCAGTTCTTC. It encodes CARNTISYNEQFF.

CDR3 DNA: TGTGCCAGCGCCGAGGAGACCCAGTACTTC. It codes for CASAEETQYF. The chain combines TRBV11-1 with TRBJ2-5, with unresolved D. The CDR3 length is 10 residues. Trimming removed 8 bases at V and 5 bases at J, with 6 bases between. Germline CDR1 reads SGHAT; CDR2 reads FQDESV (reference sequence). The whole variable domain, remainder taken from reference TRBV11-1 and TRBJ2-5, is EAEVAQSPRYKITEKSQAVAFWCDPISGHATLYWYRQILGQGPELLVQFQDESVVDDSQLPKDRFSAERLKGVDSTLKIQPAELGDSAMYLCASAEETQYFGPGTRLLVL.

This clonotype occurred a few times. J is TRBJ1-4 and V is TRBV20-1; 8 nucleotides align to TRBD1. Trimming took 3 bases from V and 8 from J; bases not matched to a gene: 5. The CDR3 extends over 13 amino acids. Germline-derived CDR1 and CDR2 are DFQATT and SNEGSKA (reference sequence). CDR3 nucleotide sequence: TGCAGTGCTAGTGGACAGGGAGGAGAAAAACTGTTTTTT. This codes for CSASGQGGEKLFF.

The table lists this clonotype with a count of one. This chain uses TRBV24-1 with TRBJ2-5, with 7 positions matching TRBD1. V trimming: 3 bases; J trimming: 3 bases; junction bases outside the gene matches: 6. Germline CDR1 KGHDR, CDR2 SFDVKD. CDR3 length: 15 amino acids. CDR3 nucleotides: TGTGCCACCAGTGATGGCACCGGGACAGAAGAGACCCAGTACTTC. Its protein product is CATSDGTGTEETQYF.